Each of the 30 T cell receptor beta chains below was sequenced from the same sample in a study of T cell changes during pregnancy in multiple sclerosis. Clones were read by immunoSEQ multiplex PCR, and TCRdb kept only the in-frame ones, dropping some. The repertoire has tens of thousands of clones, 94% of them found once; the top ten carry 2.5% to 3%. Sequenced material: CD8+ T cells from peripheral blood mononuclear cells, taken after pregnancy. The receptors derive from a female donor with multiple sclerosis, enrolled in a pregnancy study.

The rearrangement links TRBV6-6 to TRBJ2-7; 11 positions match TRBD1. Germline CDR1 is MNHNY and CDR2 is SVGAGI (reference sequence). The CDR3 loop spans 16 amino acids. With 5 bases clipped from V and 2 bases from J, the junction kept 8 bases outside the gene matches. The CDR3 DNA reads TGTGCCAGCAGTAGGGGACTGGACAGGGGGCCCTACGAGCAGTACTTC. Its translation: CASSRGLDRGPYEQYF.

The V call is TRBV27, the J call TRBJ2-7, with 7 bases that match TRBD1. The ends lost 7 bases at V and 2 bases at J; junction bases unmatched: 2. This CDR3 region has 12 residues. Germline CDR1 is MNHEY and CDR2 is SMNVEV (reference sequence). The CDR3 nucleotides read TGTGCCAGCACTGACAGGGCCTACGAGCAGTACTTC. This sequence encodes CASTDRAYEQYF.

DNA of the CDR3: TGTGCCAGCAGCCTTAGCGGGATCAGGGAGACCCAGTACTTC. Protein: CASSLSGIRETQYF. The chain joins TRBV7-7 to TRBJ2-5; TRBD2 matches at 8 bases. The CDR3 is made up of 14 amino acids. Germline V gene sequence: CDR1 SSHAT, CDR2 FNYEAQ (reference sequence). V dropped 5 bases and J dropped 5; count of bases not matched to a gene: 7.

In this sample, this clone turned up once. The chain links TRBV2 to TRBJ2-7, with D perhaps matching TRBD2 (5 bases). Germline V lookup: CDR1 SNHLY, CDR2 FYNNEI. Trimming shortened V by 2 bases and J by 0 bases, and 23 bases separated the two germline ends. The CDR3 is 19 amino acids. The CDR3 reads CASSERGGSPGGYSYEQYF. CDR3 coding DNA: TGTGCCAGCAGTGAACGCGGTGGTAGCCCCGGCGGGTACTCCTACGAGCAGTACTTC.

The V and J genes are TRBV27 and TRBJ2-7; D gene ambiguous. V was pared by 3 bases and J by 7 bases, with 7 bases between. CDR1 and CDR2 from the germline V gene are MNHEY and SMNVEV (reference sequence). This CDR3 comprises 11 residues. The DNA for the CDR3 is TGTGCCAGCAGTTTTCTCGGTGAGCAGTACTTC. Its protein product is CASSFLGEQYF.

The chain joins TRBV5-1 to TRBJ2-7; 9 bases are shared with TRBD1. Germline values: CDR1 SGHRS, CDR2 YFSETQ. Trimming took 4 bases from V and 6 from J; bases not matched to a gene: 5. This CDR3 contains 13 residues. The DNA of the CDR3 is TGCGCCAGCAGCCTAGGACAGGGGTTCGAGCAGTACTTC. Translation: CASSLGQGFEQYF.

This clone was seen once. The chain recombines TRBV15 with TRBJ1-4; TRBD1 matches 8 bases. After removal of 0 bases from V and 4 bases from J, the junction contained 13 bases not matched to a gene. Germline V gives CDR1 LNHNV, CDR2 YYDKDF (reference sequence). The CDR3 totals 19 residues. CDR3 bases: TGTGCCACCAGCAGAGATCGGGTGACAGGGGTCTGGAATAATGAAAAACTGTTTTTT. It translates to CATSRDRVTGVWNNEKLFF.

This clone was seen a few times. The V gene is TRBV27, the J gene TRBJ1-5; D not resolved. The CDR3 has 15 residues. The ends were cut back, 3 bases at V and 4 bases at J, with 13 bases in the middle. In germline, CDR1 is MNHEY, CDR2 SMNVEV (reference sequence). CDR3 loop: CASSLRAGRNQPQHF. DNA of the CDR3: TGTGCCAGCAGTTTGAGGGCTGGCCGGAATCAGCCCCAGCATTTT.

In this sample, this clone turned up a few times. The rearrangement links TRBV19 to TRBJ1-1; TRBD1 is a possible D gene (6 bases). Germline CDR1 LNHDA, CDR2 SQIVND (reference sequence). V dropped 5 bases and J dropped 4 bases, with 14 bases sitting between them. The CDR3 contains 14 residues. CDR3 residues: CASSGGHAGTEAFF. The CDR3 coding sequence is TGTGCCAGTAGTGGGGGACATGCGGGCACTGAAGCTTTCTTT. The variable domain in full, with the rest retrieved from reference TRBV19 and TRBJ1-1, is DGGITQSPKYLFRKEGQNVTLSCEQNLNHDAMYWYRQDPGQGLRLIYYSQIVNDFQKGDIAEGYSVSREKKESFPLTVTSAQKNPTAFYLCASSGGHAGTEAFFGQGTRLTVV.

CDR3 DNA sequence: TGTGCCAGCAGTTACAGGGGGGGGAACTCCTACGAGCAGTACTTC. The encoded protein is CASSYRGGNSYEQYF. The chain uses TRBV5-6 and TRBJ2-7; weak D call: TRBD1 (8 bases). Trimming pared 5 bases from V and 0 bases from J, leaving 15 bases between. CDR3 length equals 15 residues. Germline values: CDR1 SGHDT, CDR2 YYEEEE.

The chain uses TRBV4-2 and TRBJ2-2; D ambiguous. This CDR3 spans 15 amino acids. V was trimmed by 2 bases and J by 0 bases, leaving 7 bases between them. Germline CDR1 is LGHNA and CDR2 is YNFKEQ. The CDR3 DNA follows: TGTGCCAGCAGCCAACTCGGGTCGAACACCGGGGAGCTGTTTTTT. Translated: CASSQLGSNTGELFF.

Points on this clone: At one end, the junction sequence differs from germline, possibly due to a read error. This rearrangement joins TRBV7-8 to TRBJ1-2; 8 nucleotides align to TRBD1. The germline CDR1 and CDR2 sequences are SGHVS and FQNEAQ. CDR3 length: 12 amino acids. The CDR3 bases are TGTGCCAGCAGCTTATTGGTACAGGGGGGGGCCTTC. This encodes CASSLLVQGGAF.

V is TRBV19 and J is TRBJ1-1, with TRBD1 as a possible D gene (5 bases). Germline V gene sequence: CDR1 LNHDA, CDR2 SQIVND (reference sequence). The V gene lost 7 bases and the J gene lost 5 bases, with 14 bases spanning the gap. The CDR3 covers 13 residues. The CDR3: CASIAGWFTEAFF. CDR3 DNA sequence: TGTGCCAGTATTGCAGGGTGGTTTACTGAAGCTTTCTTT.

The chain has TRBV10-3 and TRBJ2-7; D is unresolved. The V gene lost 6 bases and the J gene lost 0 bases, with 9 bases spanning the gap. The CDR3 spans 13 residues. CDR1 is ENHRY, CDR2 SYGVKD, per germline. The DNA of the CDR3 is TGTGCCATCAGCGAGGCGAGCTCCTACGAGCAGTACTTC. It encodes CAISEASSYEQYF.

The chain employs TRBV7-9 and TRBJ2-5; the match to TRBD1 covers 7 bases. V shed 5 bases, J shed 3 bases, and the junction held 3 bases outside the gene matches. The CDR3 runs to 13 residues. Germline CDR1 and CDR2: SEHNR and FQNEAQ (reference sequence). The CDR3 sequence: CASSDDREETQYF. In DNA form, the CDR3 reads TGTGCCAGCAGCGACGACAGGGAAGAGACCCAGTACTTC. The full variable domain, completed using reference TRBV7-9 and TRBJ2-5, is DTGVSQNPRHKITKRGQNVTFRCDPISEHNRLYWYRQTLGQGPEFLTYFQNEAQLEKSRLLSDRFSAERPKGSFSTLEIQRTEQGDSAMYLCASSDDREETQYFGPGTRLLVL.

V gene TRBV14 combines with J gene TRBJ2-7; a possible D gene is TRBD1 (6 bases). Trimming removed 4 bases at V and 2 bases at J, with 9 bases between. This CDR3 contains 13 residues. The V gene's germline CDR1 is SGHDN and CDR2 FVKESK. This CDR3 is CASSPQGTYEQYF. The CDR3 bases are TGTGCCAGCAGCCCACAGGGTACCTACGAGCAGTACTTC.

The rearrangement uses TRBV27 and TRBJ2-7; 12 bases match TRBD1. This CDR3 comprises 12 residues. V was clipped by 10 bases and J by 6 bases; unmatched bases: 4. Per germline, CDR1 MNHEY and CDR2 SMNVEV (reference sequence). In nucleotides, the CDR3 is TGTGCCACCTGGGACAGGGGGCGCGAGCAGTACTTC. Its protein product is CATWDRGREQYF.

As concerns this clone: At the DNA level, this CDR3 is encoded by other sequences in the same sample as well. This chain uses TRBV27 with TRBJ2-7; 7 positions agree with TRBD2. Looked up from germline, CDR1 is MNHEY and CDR2 is SMNVEV (reference sequence). The junction had 2 bases not matched to a gene; V was cut back by 2 bases and J by 1 base. CDR3 length: 14 amino acids. Here the CDR3 DNA reads TGTGCCAGCAGTTTAGCTAGCGGATCCTACGAGCAGTACTTC. As protein: CASSLASGSYEQYF.

This clone was picked up one time. The chain employs TRBV4-1 and TRBJ2-3, with 7 bases fitting TRBD2. V dropped 0 bases and J dropped 2; count of bases not matched to a gene: 5. The CDR3 spans 16 residues. Germline V CDR1 and CDR2: MGHRA, YSYEKL. The CDR3 DNA sequence: TGCGCCAGCAGCCAAGAGGAGGGAGGGCACACAGATACGCAGTATTTT. It translates to CASSQEEGGHTDTQYF.

The chain combines TRBV30 with TRBJ2-7; weak D call: TRBD1 (6 bases). Trimming took 2 bases from V and 6 from J, leaving 17 bases between them. Germline CDR1 reads GTSNPN; CDR2 reads SVGIG (reference sequence). This CDR3 region has 14 residues. The CDR3 DNA follows: TGTGCCTGGAGTACCGAAACAACCAGGGGCGAGCAGTACTTC. This translates into CAWSTETTRGEQYF.

The chain employs TRBV19 and TRBJ2-7; tentatively, D is TRBD1 (5 bases). The CDR3 covers 14 residues. V was cut by 1 base and J by 4 bases, with 11 bases left in between. The germline V gene encodes CDR1 LNHDA and CDR2 SQIVND (reference sequence). CDR3 nucleotide sequence: TGTGCCAGTAGTATAGGACAGATCGGGTACGAGCAGTACTTC. It translates to CASSIGQIGYEQYF.

The genes are TRBV6-5 and TRBJ2-1; D might be TRBD2 (6 bases). V lost 0 bases and J lost 6, with 12 bases in between. This CDR3 is 15 amino acids long. Germline values: CDR1 MNHEY, CDR2 SVGAGI. The CDR3 region is CASSYSMGGGNEQFF. In DNA form, the CDR3 reads TGTGCCAGCAGTTACTCGATGGGGGGTGGCAATGAGCAGTTCTTC.

This clone was recorded once. The rearrangement joins TRBV11-3 to TRBJ2-1, with 9 bases aligning to TRBD1. V trimming: 1 base; J trimming: 9 bases; junction bases outside the gene matches: 7. Germline V CDR1 and CDR2: SGHNT, YENEEA. The CDR3 sequence is 15 residues long. The CDR3 region is CASSLGATGGGEQFF. The CDR3 coding sequence is TGTGCCAGCAGCTTAGGTGCCACAGGGGGCGGTGAGCAGTTCTTC.

This chain's CDR3 is CASTPGGYEQYF. CDR3 in DNA: TGTGCCAGCACCCCTGGCGGCTACGAGCAGTACTTC. The rearrangement uses TRBV7-6 and TRBJ2-7; no reliable D call. This CDR3 has 12 residues. Trimming removed 7 bases at V and 3 bases at J, with 10 bases between. The V gene's germline CDR1 is SGHVS and CDR2 FNYEAQ.

This rearrangement joins TRBV28 to TRBJ2-7, with TRBD1 identical over 9 bases. V shed 8 bases and J 6 bases; nucleotides not matched to a gene: 5. The CDR3 totals 12 residues. From germline, CDR1 is MDHEN and CDR2 SYDVKM. The DNA of the CDR3 is TGTGCCAGCGGGACAGGGATTCTCGAGCAGTACTTC. Protein: CASGTGILEQYF.

The CDR3, as DNA: TGTGCCAGCAGCTTGAAGAGCGGTCTTACGAGCTCCTACAATGAGCAGTTCTTC. This translates into CASSLKSGLTSSYNEQFF. This chain links TRBV5-5 with TRBJ2-1; TRBD2 might be the D (5 bases). Trimming cost V 1 base and J 0 bases, with 17 bases left between them. Germline V gene lookup returns CDR1 SGHKS and CDR2 YYEKEE (reference sequence). The CDR3 runs to 18 residues.

The chain couples TRBV30 to TRBJ2-5, with 7 positions matching TRBD2. Trimming cost V 0 bases and J 6 bases; bases outside gene matches: 10. The CDR3 is 15 residues long. Germline-derived CDR1 and CDR2 are GTSNPN and SVGIG (reference sequence). CDR3: CAWSVGTTSVQTQYF. CDR3 nucleotide sequence: TGTGCCTGGAGTGTGGGTACAACTAGCGTCCAGACCCAGTACTTC.

The chain is built from TRBV5-4 and TRBJ2-1; a possible D gene is TRBD2 (6 bases). The CDR3 is 13 residues long. CDR1 is SGHNT, CDR2 YYREEE, per germline (reference sequence). The germline V and J ends were trimmed by 4 bases and 6 bases, with 11 bases remaining between them. CDR3 amino acids: CASSLLGGNEQFF. The CDR3 nucleotides read TGTGCCAGCAGCCTCCTGGGGGGCAATGAGCAGTTCTTC. Together with reference TRBV5-4 and TRBJ2-1, the CDR3 gives the full variable domain: ETGVTQSPTHLIKTRGQQVTLRCSSQSGHNTVSWYQQALGQGPQFIFQYYREEENGRGNFPPRFSGLQFPNYSSELNVNALELDDSALYLCASSLLGGNEQFFGPGTRLTVL.

In DNA, the CDR3 is TGCGCCAGCAGCCAAGAACATGCCTCTGGAAACACCATATATTTT. It encodes CASSQEHASGNTIYF. This chain links TRBV4-3 with TRBJ1-3; D not certain. Germline lookup yields CDR1 LGHNA and CDR2 YSLEER. CDR3 length: 15 amino acids. V lost 0 bases to trimming and J lost 0 bases, with 6 bases between them.

The CDR3 sequence: CASSSSGTNTQETQYF. In DNA, the CDR3 is TGTGCCAGCAGCTCATCCGGGACTAACACTCAAGAGACCCAGTACTTC. The chain combines TRBV13 with TRBJ2-5; 7 positions match TRBD2. The V segment lost 4 bases and the J segment 2 bases; nucleotides outside the gene matches: 10. CDR1 and CDR2 from the germline V gene are PRHDT and FYEKMQ (reference sequence). The length of the CDR3 is 16 residues.